The rows below give T cell receptor beta chains drawn from one sample of a study of blood T cell repertoires in COVID-19. Measured with immunoSEQ multiplex PCR; TCRdb has only the in-frame clones, and not every one. The sample has 200,000 to 300,000 clones, 85% seen once. The sequenced sample was PBMCs or T cells enriched from blood (not recorded which). Receptors were obtained from a woman aged 45-65 years with acute COVID-19. CDR3s include the opening cysteine and the closing phenylalanine or tryptophan. The order of the fields is V gene, D gene, clone size, J gene, CDR3 protein, CDR3 DNA. D genes are given only for firm matches. Only some rows state a clone size, as once, few, many or a class for expanded clones.

TRBV20-1,.,.,TRBJ1-4,CSASAAGEKLFF,TGCAGTGCCAGTGCCGCCGGTGAAAAACTGTTTTTT
TRBV7-2,TRBD1,.,TRBJ1-5,CASSWDRDGGQPQHF,TGTGCCAGCAGCTGGGACAGGGACGGCGGTCAGCCCCAGCATTTT
TRBV5-6,TRBD1,few,TRBJ2-7,CASSSGTASYEQYF,TGTGCCAGCAGCTCCGGGACAGCCTCCTACGAGCAGTACTTC
TRBV30,.,.,TRBJ1-5,CAWSADGLNQPQHF,TGTGCCTGGAGCGCGGACGGACTCAATCAGCCCCAGCATTTT
TRBV9,.,.,TRBJ2-1,CASSVAGSYNEQFF,TGTGCCAGCAGCGTAGCGGGGTCCTACAATGAGCAGTTCTTC
TRBV6-1,.,.,TRBJ1-6,CASSESPGASPLHF,TGTGCCAGCAGTGAATCCCCAGGTGCTTCACCCCTCCACTTT
TRBV7-8,TRBD2,.,TRBJ2-1,CASRLAGRSYNEQFF,TGTGCCAGCAGACTAGCGGGGCGCTCCTACAATGAGCAGTTCTTC
TRBV19,.,.,TRBJ1-3,CASSIEGDRSGNTIYF,TGTGCCAGTAGTATAGAAGGGGATCGCTCTGGAAACACCATATATTTT
TRBV6-5,.,once,TRBJ1-2,CASRGPANYGYTF,TGTGCCAGCAGGGGGCCAGCAAACTATGGCTACACCTTC
TRBV11-2,.,once,TRBJ1-5,CASSGGLDSNQPQHF,TGTGCCAGCAGCGGGGGACTGGATAGCAATCAGCCCCAGCATTTT
TRBV27,TRBD1,.,TRBJ1-3,CASRNHLGGTGAGNTIYF,TGTGCCAGCAGAAATCATTTGGGGGGGACAGGGGCTGGAAACACCATATATTTT
TRBV5-8,.,.,TRBJ1-5,CASSLAPGPDQPQHF,TGTGCCAGCAGCTTGGCGCCAGGGCCCGATCAGCCCCAGCATTTT
TRBV27,TRBD1,.,TRBJ1-4,CASSEPGQGNEKLFF,TGTGCCAGCAGTGAACCGGGACAGGGAAATGAAAAACTGTTTTTT
TRBV5-6,TRBD2,.,TRBJ2-5,CASSFVLAGAETQYF,TGTGCCAGCAGCTTCGTACTAGCGGGGGCCGAGACCCAGTACTTC
TRBV3-1/TRBV3-2,TRBD1,few,TRBJ1-1,CASSPRRDSIMNTEAFF,TGTGCCAGCAGCCCTCGAAGGGACAGTATCATGAACACTGAAGCTTTCTTT
TRBV7-8,.,.,TRBJ2-7,CASSVGSRDEQYF,TGTGCCAGCAGCGTAGGAAGCAGGGACGAGCAGTACTTC
TRBV3-1/TRBV3-2,.,.,TRBJ1-1,CASSLGGGTEAFF,TGTGCCAGCAGCCTCGGGGGGGGCACTGAAGCTTTCTTT
TRBV3-1/TRBV3-2,.,.,TRBJ1-4,CASSRTTGLANEKLFF,TGTGCCAGCAGCCGGACCACAGGGTTGGCTAATGAAAAACTGTTTTTT
TRBV5-1,.,.,TRBJ2-3,CASSLVAGRSTDTQYF,TGCGCCAGCAGCTTGGTCGCAGGCCGGAGCACAGATACGCAGTATTTT
TRBV10-3,.,once,TRBJ1-2,CAISGTANYGYTF,TGTGCCATCAGTGGGACAGCTAACTATGGCTACACCTTC
TRBV11-2,.,.,TRBJ1-1,CASSLGTRNTEAFF,TGTGCCAGCAGCTTAGGGACACGGAACACTGAAGCTTTCTTT
TRBV18,TRBD1,.,TRBJ1-2,CASSPTGDYYGYTF,TGTGCCAGCTCACCTACAGGGGATTACTATGGCTACACCTTC
TRBV27,.,few,TRBJ2-3,CATRRSFTDTQYF,TGTGCCACAAGGAGGTCTTTCACAGATACGCAGTATTTT
TRBV18,.,.,TRBJ2-7,CASSPPAGVPYEQYF,TGTGCCAGCTCACCACCGGCAGGGGTACCCTACGAGCAGTACTTC
TRBV30,.,few,TRBJ2-3,CAWSVLPDTQYF,TGTGCCTGGAGTGTACTCCCAGATACGCAGTATTTT
TRBV7-6,.,.,TRBJ1-4,CASSLGSINEKLFF,TGTGCCAGCAGCCTAGGATCTATTAATGAAAAACTGTTTTTT
TRBV3-1/TRBV3-2,TRBD1,.,TRBJ2-5,CASSRTGLETQYF,TGTGCCAGCAGCCGGACAGGTTTAGAGACCCAGTACTTC
TRBV11-2,.,once,TRBJ2-3,CASTSGTAQGGTQYF,TGTGCCAGCACCTCTGGGACAGCCCAGGGGGGTACGCAGTATTTT
TRBV20-1,.,.,TRBJ1-2,CSAPLDYGYTF,TGCAGTGCCCCCCTCGACTATGGCTACACCTTC
TRBV12-5,TRBD1,.,TRBJ2-2,CASGLGQGNTGELFF,TGTGCTAGTGGTCTGGGACAGGGGAACACCGGGGAGCTGTTTTTT
TRBV3-1/TRBV3-2,TRBD2,.,TRBJ2-2,CASSLRGVNTGELFF,TGTGCCAGCAGCCTGCGGGGGGTGAACACCGGGGAGCTGTTTTTT
TRBV18,.,.,TRBJ1-3,CASSPQAVSSGNTIYF,TGTGCCAGCTCACCCCAGGCCGTTTCCTCTGGAAACACCATATATTTT
TRBV27,.,once,TRBJ1-5,CASRGPQGTQPQHF,TGTGCCAGCAGAGGACCCCAGGGGACTCAGCCCCAGCATTTT
TRBV3-1/TRBV3-2,.,.,TRBJ2-7,CASTEVGTDYEQYF,TGTGCCAGCACCGAGGTCGGTACGGACTACGAGCAGTACTTC
TRBV3-1/TRBV3-2,.,.,TRBJ1-6,CASSQSSSYNSPLHF,TGTGCCAGCAGCCAATCGAGCTCCTATAATTCACCCCTCCACTTT
TRBV2,.,once,TRBJ1-4,CASLTATNEKLFF,TGTGCCAGCCTGACAGCAACTAATGAAAAACTGTTTTTT
TRBV27,.,.,TRBJ2-1,CASSLASGASSYNEQFF,TGTGCCAGCAGTTTGGCATCGGGTGCGAGCTCCTACAATGAGCAGTTCTTC
TRBV7-9,.,once,TRBJ1-1,CASSERQVNTEAFF,TGTGCCAGCAGCGAACGACAGGTGAACACTGAAGCTTTCTTT
TRBV7-9,.,.,TRBJ1-6,CASSRSQGYYNSPLHF,TGTGCCAGCAGCCGGTCGCAGGGATACTATAATTCACCCCTCCACTTT
TRBV6-2/TRBV6-3,TRBD1,.,TRBJ1-5,CASSPTTGVLNQPQHF,TGTGCCAGCAGCCCTACGACAGGGGTACTTAATCAGCCCCAGCATTTT